This T cell receptor (beta chain) was sequenced during a study of cytomegalovirus exposure and HLA in healthy donors. Germline V gene data show CDR1 as SQVTM and CDR2 as ANQGSEA. The CDR3 totals 14 residues. Trimming took off 4 bases at V and 4 bases at J, with 14 bases between the two ends. Findings and caveats of the study: A few chains linked to CMV were shown in vitro to be specific for CMV antigens.

Concerning this clone: The antigen is not known.

Researchers ran the PCR with 60 Vbeta and 13 Jbeta primers. Clones were sequenced by immunoSEQ multiplex PCR, and TCRdb holds only the in-frame ones, with some missing. The sample records some 110,000 clones, around 76% being singletons. Sequencing was performed on PBMCs. The TCR sequence derives from a man aged 50 to 59 in good health and CMV-seropositive. The chain links TRBV29-1 to TRBJ2-1, with a possible D match to TRBD1 (7 bases). The CDR3 protein is CSVASGGMYNEQFF. CDR3 DNA: TGCAGCGTTGCCTCAGGGGGGATGTACAATGAGCAGTTCTTC.